Detailed here is one T cell receptor beta chain. Its cognate antigen has yet to be identified. This entry is derived from a study of T cells in women clearing cervical HPV infection (dated by TCRdb to 2016 to 2019). Background on the whole study: Cases were approximately 25 women with histologically confirmed HPV16-related CIN3 or worse, including a couple of invasive cancers. Blood from cases was drawn at the visit where the lesion was first identified, while blood from controls was drawn once the infection was no longer detected. The roughly 25 controls were women who cleared a single incident HPV16 infection within 12 months without developing precancer or cancer. The parent cohort enrolled over 8,500 women aged 18 or older in Guanacaste, Costa Rica, in about 1992 to 1994 and followed the women for less than eight years. This exploratory proof-of-principle case-control study, nested within the Guanacaste HPV Natural History Study in Costa Rica, compared TCR repertoires among women with different cervical HPV16 outcomes. Since only a few of the women had HLA typing available, the possibility that HLA type was acting as a confounder could not be ruled out. Cases had a median age of 34 years and controls had a median age of approximately 40, with no significant differences in baseline characteristics. As quality controls, five blinded duplicates were added to each group, bringing the total to about 60 samples made up of approximately 50 participants and some 10 replicates. Among cases, blood sampling occurred a median of roughly 150 days after lesion detection, with an interquartile range of about 80 to 210 days. Cases and controls were matched on age within five years and on year of sample collection. What the authors observed across the whole study: Because of the cross-sectional design, the study could not determine whether the associations came before infection or resulted from infection, and neither effector/memory subsets nor HPV-specific T cells were isolated. Cases were distinguished from controls with an estimated AUC of almost 0.85 by random forest classifiers combining richness and V gene abundances. Significantly higher TCR repertoire richness was observed in CIN3+ cases than in controls across sequencing depths, whereas no difference in evenness was found. T-cell numbers per sample were unknown, so richness differences could reflect varying T-cell content rather than repertoire biology.

Every participant had a single incident cervical HPV16 infection, and prevalent HPV16 infections were excluded. Cervical HPV DNA was detected with MY09/MY11 PCR, and genotyping was done with dot-blot hybridization. Fifteen mL of heparinized blood were centrifuged, and the buffy coat was split into aliquots, frozen at -30 degrees C, and then kept at -80 degrees C. Genomic DNA was extracted from buffy coat specimens using QIAGEN kits. TCR beta CDR3 regions were amplified by multiplex PCR using the immunoSEQ assay from an average of 1200 ng genomic DNA per sample. The assay corrected primer bias using a complete synthetic TCR repertoire to establish an amplification baseline. The amplicons were sequenced using the Illumina platform. Per the authors' processing: Sequence errors were corrected by clustering with frequency ratios and a modified nearest-neighbor algorithm, and the sequences were then analyzed in the immunoSEQ Analyzer using IMGT gene definitions. TCR richness and evenness were averaged over 20 rarefaction repeats at each rarefaction depth, excluding samples with fewer sequences than the depth. Relative abundances of V, D and J genes were compared between groups using Wilcoxon rank sum tests, with FDR correction applied. Blinded duplicates gave an intraclass correlation of under 97% for TCR richness and an average of approximately 83% across over 65 gene segments. Sourced from immuneACCESS, this table was stored by TCRdb with only in-frame sequences that have V and J called. A share of the clones is absent; for the studies checked, an unresolved V gene accounts for under half, and the remainder has no known explanation. The V and J calls and clone size were taken over from that table, and D and trimming were inferred from the DNA. In this sample's table one finds about 16,000 clones. The ten largest clones add up to approximately 7.1% of the sample.

Sequenced: blood buffy coat. The clonotype was recovered from a woman aged 18 to 75 with a cervical HPV16 infection that either progressed to CIN3+ or cleared (not recorded which).

Incomplete CDR3 DNA: TGTGCCAGCAGCCAAACAGGTCCGTCTGGAAACACC. It specifies CASSQTGPSGNT. The full CDR3 protein reads CASSQTGPSGNTIYF. Here the chain combines TRBV4-2 and TRBJ1-3; TRBD1 could be the D gene, as 5 bases match. With the read ending 3 residues before the CDR3 end, the germline J gene is used to fill in that end. The junction shows trimming of 2 bases on V and 1 base on J, plus 9 bases between the germline ends. As encoded in the germline V gene, CDR1 is LGHNA while CDR2 is YNFKEQ. Reading from cysteine to phenylalanine, the CDR3 counts 15 amino acids. The 36 bases shown cover part of the CDR3, and their frame starts at base 1.